The next 16 T cell receptor beta chains were all read from a single sample in a study of cytomegalovirus exposure and HLA in healthy donors (dated by TCRdb to the late 2010s). Library generation was performed with the immunoSEQ multiplex PCR assay. The multiplex PCR relied on a mix of 60 forward primers for TCR Vbeta segments and 13 reverse primers for TCR Jbeta segments. TCRdb carries this immuneACCESS record with in-frame sequences only. Its versions omit some clonotypes, under half of them owing to an unresolved V gene in the studies checked, with the rest unexplained. Here the sample has about 200,000 clones; around 82% occur a single time. The biggest ten clones account for about 2.8% of the sample. The sequenced sample consisted of PBMCs. The receptors here all came from a woman aged 25 to 45 in good health and CMV-seronegative.

This sequence joins TRBV29-1 and TRBJ2-7, with D unclear. Trimming left V 4 bases short and J 4 bases short, with 8 bases between. CDR1 and CDR2 (germline): SQVTM, ANQGSEA. This CDR3 region has 11 residues. CDR3 in amino acids: CSVGFLYEQYF. The CDR3 DNA is TGCAGCGTTGGTTTCTTATACGAGCAGTACTTC.

The chain is built from TRBV5-6 and TRBJ1-2; TRBD1 agrees at 9 bases. The CDR3 consists of 13 residues. V dropped 5 bases and J dropped 3; count of bases not matched to a gene: 2. From germline, CDR1 is SGHDT and CDR2 YYEEEE. Here the CDR3 reads CASRTGGYYGYTF. The CDR3 DNA reads as TGTGCCAGCAGAACAGGGGGCTACTATGGCTACACCTTC. The entire variable domain, with the rest obtained from reference TRBV5-6 and TRBJ1-2, is as follows: DAGVTQSPTHLIKTRGQQVTLRCSPKSGHDTVSWYQQALGQGPQFIFQYYEEEERQRGNFPDRFSGHQFPNYSSELNVNALLLGDSALYLCASRTGGYYGYTFGSGTRLTVV.

V is TRBV9 and J is TRBJ2-3; D not resolved. Germline loops: CDR1 SGDLS, CDR2 YYNGEE. The CDR3 extends over 14 amino acids. Trimming cost V 1 base and J 0 bases, with 6 bases left between them. The CDR3 loop is CASSVKTSTDTQYF. CDR3 in DNA: TGTGCCAGCAGCGTAAAGACTAGCACAGATACGCAGTATTTT.

The rearrangement links TRBV6-5 to TRBJ2-7; D is possibly TRBD1 (6 bases). The V end was cut by 4 bases, the J end by 7 bases, with 20 bases between. The CDR3 runs 15 residues. Per the germline V gene, CDR1 is MNHEY and CDR2 is SVGAGI. The CDR3 region has the DNA TGTGCCAGCAGTTCGCTCCGGGACATCCTTGGGGAGCAGTACTTC. It translates to CASSSLRDILGEQYF.

This clone has just a few counts. The CDR3 nucleotides are TGTGCCAGCAGCCCAGGGACAGGGTTAAGAGCTTTCTTT. As protein: CASSPGTGLRAFF. The rearrangement joins TRBV11-1 to TRBJ1-1; 9 bases are shared with TRBD1. The CDR3 runs 13 residues. The J segment lost 10 bases and the V segment lost 5 bases, leaving 8 bases of the junction unmatched. CDR1 SGHAT and CDR2 FQDESV come from the germline V gene (reference sequence).

This sequence joins TRBV30 and TRBJ2-2; 8 bases fit TRBD1. CDR3 length: 14 residues. Germline V gives CDR1 GTSNPN, CDR2 SVGIG (reference sequence). J gave up 4 bases and V 2 bases, and 3 bases lay outside the gene matches. For the CDR3, the DNA is TGTGCCTGGAGTTTTACAGGGGGCACCGGGGAGCTGTTTTTT. Translating gives CAWSFTGGTGELFF. Full variable domain (missing parts from reference TRBV30 and TRBJ2-2): SQTIHQWPATLVQPVGSPLSLECTVEGTSNPNLYWYRQAAGRGLQLLFYSVGIGQISSEVPQNLSASRPQDRQFILSSKKLLLSDSGFYLCAWSFTGGTGELFFGEGSRLTVL.

The table lists this clone with a few counts. The CDR3 coding sequence is TGCGCCAGCAGCTTCTTACTAGCGGGAGGGAACACCGGGGAGCTGTTTTTT. The encoded protein is CASSFLLAGGNTGELFF. The chain joins TRBV5-1 to TRBJ2-2, with TRBD2 matching 12 bases. The germline V gene has CDR1 SGHRS and CDR2 YFSETQ. The ends lost 2 bases at V and 1 base at J; junction bases unmatched: 3. The CDR3 spans 17 residues.

The chain joins TRBV19 to TRBJ2-7; tentative D call: TRBD1 (6 bases). Germline V lookup: CDR1 LNHDA, CDR2 SQIVND (reference sequence). This CDR3 is 14 amino acids long. The ends were cut back, 4 bases at V and 4 bases at J, with 14 bases in the middle. This chain's CDR3 is CASSSRDKNYEQYF. The CDR3 DNA follows: TGTGCCAGTAGTAGCAGGGACAAGAATTACGAGCAGTACTTC.

The chain is built from TRBV19 and TRBJ2-2; D is undetermined. V shed 7 bases and J shed 5 bases, with 8 bases lying between them. This CDR3 has 12 residues. CDR1 and CDR2 (germline): LNHDA, SQIVND (reference sequence). The CDR3 region is CASTTRTGELFF. For the CDR3, the DNA is TGTGCCAGTACCACCAGGACCGGGGAGCTGTTTTTT.

This clone was detected only a few times. Here the CDR3 DNA reads TGTGCCAGCAGCGAGGGGACAGGGGGCTACAATGAGCAGTTCTTC. The encoded protein is CASSEGTGGYNEQFF. The chain is built from TRBV7-9 and TRBJ2-1, with TRBD1 matching over 11 bases. J gave up 3 bases and V 5 bases, and 3 bases lay outside the gene matches. CDR1 SEHNR and CDR2 FQNEAQ come from the germline V gene (reference sequence). The CDR3 sequence is 15 residues long.

The V gene is TRBV21-1, the J gene TRBJ2-7; the DNA was not used to check the table's D call, TRBD1. TRBV21-1 is a pseudogene locus. The CDR3 sequence is 14 residues long. The CDR3 DNA follows: TGTGCCAGCCCAAAAACGGACAACAACTACGAGCAGTACTTC. Translating it yields CASPKTDNNYEQYF.

This rearrangement joins TRBV4-1 to TRBJ1-1; possible D gene TRBD1, 5 bases. CDR1 and CDR2 (germline): MGHRA, YSYEKL. Trimming pared 4 bases from V and 2 bases from J, leaving 14 bases between. The CDR3 loop spans 15 amino acids. The CDR3 loop reads CASSPRWDSNTEAFF. The CDR3 nucleotides are TGCGCCAGCAGCCCGAGATGGGACTCAAACACTGAAGCTTTCTTT.

The CDR3 DNA reads as TGTGCCAGCAGCGCAGGGGCCCTAAGCTCCTACAATGAGCAGTTCTTC. Translating gives CASSAGALSSYNEQFF. The rearrangement uses TRBV9 and TRBJ2-1, with a possible D match to TRBD1 (6 bases). The germline V gene encodes CDR1 SGDLS and CDR2 YYNGEE. This CDR3 is built from 16 residues. Trimming shortened V by 3 bases and J by 0 bases, and 13 bases separated the two germline ends.

The chain joins TRBV9 to TRBJ2-1, with a possible D match to TRBD2 (6 bases). Germline loops: CDR1 SGDLS, CDR2 YYNGEE. This CDR3 region has 18 residues. Trimming left V 0 bases short and J 4 bases short, with 20 bases between. The DNA for the CDR3 is TGTGCCAGCAGCGTAGGGGTAATTGGTGCTAGCGAGTACAATGAGCAGTTCTTC. It is translated as CASSVGVIGASEYNEQFF.

This clone has just a few counts. J is TRBJ2-2 and V is TRBV5-1; 14 bases fit TRBD2. The CDR3 contains 17 residues. Germline trimming cut 4 bases from V and 7 bases from J; bases unmatched to any gene: 9. CDR1 and CDR2 (germline): SGHRS, YFSETQ. The CDR3 here is CASSLLEGLAGVGELFF. The CDR3 DNA follows: TGCGCCAGCAGCCTCCTTGAGGGACTAGCGGGAGTCGGGGAGCTGTTTTTT.

CDR3 amino acids: CASNSDRVNTEAFF. The CDR3 DNA follows: TGCGCCAGCAACTCGGACAGGGTGAACACTGAAGCTTTCTTT. The chain joins TRBV10-2 to TRBJ1-1, with 8 bases identical to TRBD1. Trimming removed 7 bases from V and 0 bases from J; junction bases left unmatched: 4. The length of the CDR3 is 14 residues. Germline lookup yields CDR1 WSHSY and CDR2 SAAADI.